The 19 T cell receptor beta chains given below trace back to one sample, sequenced in a study of blood T cell repertoires in COVID-19. Clones were sequenced by immunoSEQ multiplex PCR, and TCRdb holds only the in-frame ones, with some missing. The sample yields roughly 100,000 clones, roughly 87% seen once. Sequencing used peripheral blood. All receptors come from a man aged 50 to 59 with acute or convalescent COVID-19.

The chain carries TRBV6-5 and TRBJ1-2, with 8 bases aligning to TRBD1. V gave up 6 bases and J gave up 8 bases; unmatched junction bases: 11. Germline V gene sequence: CDR1 MNHEY, CDR2 SVGAGI. The CDR3 consists of 14 residues. The CDR3 protein is CASRAPGGAEGYTF. As DNA, the CDR3 is TGTGCCAGCAGGGCACCAGGGGGCGCGGAAGGCTACACCTTC.

The V call is TRBV2, the J call TRBJ1-3; D not certain. The germline V gene encodes CDR1 SNHLY and CDR2 FYNNEI. The CDR3 runs to 14 residues. Trimming took off 7 bases at V and 0 bases at J, with 10 bases between the two ends. In DNA, the CDR3 is TGTGCCAGCAAATTACAGCCCTCTGGAAACACCATATATTTT. It encodes CASKLQPSGNTIYF. Drawing the rest from reference TRBV2 and TRBJ1-3, the complete variable domain is EPEVTQTPSHQVTQMGQEVILRCVPISNHLYFYWYRQILGQKVEFLVSFYNNEISEKSEIFDDQFSVERPDGSNFTLKIRSTKLEDSAMYFCASKLQPSGNTIYFGEGSWLTVV.

CDR3 nucleotide sequence: TGTGCCAGCAGCCCGGCTAGCGGACCACACAATGAGCAGTTCTTC. Its protein is CASSPASGPHNEQFF. This chain connects TRBV7-9 to TRBJ2-1; 7 bases are a match to TRBD2. The V gene end was trimmed by 5 bases and the J gene end by 5 bases; junction bases not matched to a gene: 9. The CDR3 sequence is 15 residues long. Germline V gene data show CDR1 as SEHNR and CDR2 as FQNEAQ (reference sequence).

The rearrangement joins TRBV7-9 to TRBJ1-1, with 12 bases lining up with TRBD1. V shed 4 bases and J 11 bases; nucleotides not matched to a gene: 11. The CDR3 runs 15 residues. Germline lookup yields CDR1 SEHNR and CDR2 FQNEAQ (reference sequence). The CDR3 reads CASSSTGRDRGLAFF. The CDR3 coding sequence is TGTGCCAGCAGCTCGACGGGAAGGGACAGGGGGCTTGCTTTCTTT.

This clone was detected only a few times. This chain connects TRBV28 to TRBJ2-7; perhaps TRBD1 as D (5 bases). The CDR3 runs 12 residues. Germline V gives CDR1 MDHEN, CDR2 SYDVKM. V gave up 6 bases and J gave up 4 bases, with 10 bases separating them. In nucleotides, the CDR3 is TGTGCCAGCAGCCTCAGGGTTTACGAGCAGTACTTC. It specifies CASSLRVYEQYF.

The rearrangement links TRBV3-1 (or the pseudogene TRBV3-2) to TRBJ1-1; D ambiguous. V gave up 5 bases and J gave up 1 base, with 14 bases separating them. Germline V gene sequence: CDR1 LGHDT, CDR2 YNNKEL (reference sequence). The CDR3 totals 15 residues. The CDR3 is CASSSFRGRNTEAFF. DNA of the CDR3: TGTGCCAGCAGCTCCTTCAGAGGCAGGAACACTGAAGCTTTCTTT.

The chain combines TRBV7-9 with TRBJ2-5; 9 bases fit TRBD2. The V segment lost 5 bases and the J segment 2 bases; nucleotides outside the gene matches: 9. Germline-derived CDR1 and CDR2 are SEHNR and FQNEAQ (reference sequence). The CDR3 has 16 amino acids. CDR3 sequence: CASSPGLAGAQETQYF. As DNA, the CDR3 is TGTGCCAGCAGCCCCGGGTTAGCGGGAGCTCAAGAGACCCAGTACTTC. Filled out from reference TRBV7-9 and TRBJ2-5, the complete variable domain reads DTGVSQNPRHKITKRGQNVTFRCDPISEHNRLYWYRQTLGQGPEFLTYFQNEAQLEKSRLLSDRFSAERPKGSFSTLEIQRTEQGDSAMYLCASSPGLAGAQETQYFGPGTRLLVL.

The CDR3 DNA sequence: TGCGCCAGCAGCGTGGGACTAGAAGAGACCCAGTACTTC. It is translated as CASSVGLEETQYF. The chain has TRBV5-1 and TRBJ2-5, with 8 positions matching TRBD2. Germline values: CDR1 SGHRS, CDR2 YFSETQ. J lost 3 bases, V lost 4 bases, and 2 bases had no gene match. This CDR3 spans 13 amino acids.

CDR3 coding DNA: TGTGCCAGCAGCCAAGATCGCCTAGCGGGATACGGGGAGACCCAGTACTTC. Encoded protein: CASSQDRLAGYGETQYF. The chain combines TRBV3-1 (or the pseudogene TRBV3-2) with TRBJ2-5; the match to TRBD2 covers 9 bases. The germline gives CDR1 LGHDT, CDR2 YNNKEL (reference sequence). The length of the CDR3 is 17 residues. Trimming at V came to 0 bases and at J to 5 bases, leaving 10 bases not matched to a gene.

The chain uses TRBV7-2 and TRBJ1-6, with a tentative D call TRBD1 (5 bases). The length of the CDR3 is 16 residues. Germline CDR1 and CDR2: SGHTA and FQGNSA. Trimming shortened V by 4 bases and J by 7 bases, and 17 bases separated the two germline ends. In DNA, the CDR3 is TGTGCCAGCAGCTCACCCTCGGGGGGTGGGAATTCACCCCTCCACTTT. Its protein is CASSSPSGGGNSPLHF.

The V and J genes are TRBV9 and TRBJ2-3, with no clear D. The CDR3 is 13 amino acids. V lost 4 bases and J 0 bases, leaving 6 bases between the germline ends. Germline CDR1 is SGDLS and CDR2 is YYNGEE. Here the CDR3 DNA reads TGTGCCAGCAGCTTAACTAGCACAGATACGCAGTATTTT. Residues: CASSLTSTDTQYF.

This sequence joins TRBV6-1 and TRBJ1-2, with TRBD1 matching over 7 bases. V gave up 3 bases and J gave up 7 bases; unmatched junction bases: 2. The CDR3 runs to 12 residues. CDR1 and CDR2 (germline): MNHNS, SASEGT. The CDR3 region is CASSDTGAGYTF. The CDR3 coding sequence is TGTGCCAGCAGTGACACAGGGGCTGGCTACACCTTC.

The chain combines TRBV11-2 with TRBJ1-2, with D unresolved. CDR1 SGHAT and CDR2 FQNNGV come from the germline V gene. V was cut by 3 bases and J by 2 bases, with 4 bases left in between. This CDR3 comprises 12 residues. Here the CDR3 reads CASSFRNYGYTF. Written as DNA, the CDR3 is TGTGCCAGCAGCTTTCGGAACTATGGCTACACCTTC.

V usage is TRBV12-3 or TRBV12-4 and J usage is TRBJ1-1; tentative D call: TRBD1 (5 bases). The CDR3 is 13 residues long. Trimming removed 1 base at V and 4 bases at J, with 7 bases between. CDR3 residues: CASSLGGGTEAFF. CDR3 DNA: TGTGCCAGCAGTTTAGGCGGGGGCACTGAAGCTTTCTTT.

V and J are TRBV7-3 and TRBJ1-1; 7 bases fit TRBD1. Germline CDR1 reads SGHTA; CDR2 reads FQGTGA. This CDR3 has 12 residues. The V gene end was trimmed by 4 bases and the J gene end by 8 bases; junction bases not matched to a gene: 4. The chain's CDR3 is CASSSTGVEAFF. The CDR3 DNA is TGTGCCAGCAGCTCCACAGGGGTCGAAGCTTTCTTT.

The V and J genes are TRBV10-3 and TRBJ2-1; 8 bases agree with TRBD2. Germline values: CDR1 ENHRY, CDR2 SYGVKD. The CDR3 is 16 residues long. V dropped 2 bases and J dropped 6; count of bases not matched to a gene: 9. CDR3 in DNA: TGTGCCATCAGTGAGCCAACGGGGGGGAGGGGCAATGAGCAGTTCTTC. This sequence encodes CAISEPTGGRGNEQFF.

The chain uses TRBV9 and TRBJ2-5, with a weak D call TRBD2 (6 bases). V lost 0 bases and J 14 bases, leaving 20 bases between the germline ends. Germline values: CDR1 SGDLS, CDR2 YYNGEE. The length of the CDR3 is 14 residues. The CDR3 here is CASSVGGTGGLPYF. The CDR3 DNA reads TGTGCCAGCAGCGTAGGGGGGACCGGGGGACTCCCTTACTTC.

J is TRBJ1-4 and V is TRBV2; 9 positions agree with TRBD1. V lost 6 bases, J lost 5 bases, and 1 base stayed unmatched. This CDR3 comprises 13 residues. CDR1 and CDR2 from the germline V gene are SNHLY and FYNNEI. The CDR3 sequence: CASSGQGNEKLFF. The CDR3 DNA is TGTGCCAGCAGCGGACAGGGGAATGAAAAACTGTTTTTT.

The genes are TRBV2 and TRBJ1-3; maybe TRBD1 (5 bases). V lost 8 bases and J lost 0, with 8 bases in between. Germline-derived CDR1 and CDR2 are SNHLY and FYNNEI. The CDR3 extends over 13 amino acids. CDR3 coding DNA: TGTGCCAGCCGACAGCACTCTGGAAACACCATATATTTT. This codes for CASRQHSGNTIYF.